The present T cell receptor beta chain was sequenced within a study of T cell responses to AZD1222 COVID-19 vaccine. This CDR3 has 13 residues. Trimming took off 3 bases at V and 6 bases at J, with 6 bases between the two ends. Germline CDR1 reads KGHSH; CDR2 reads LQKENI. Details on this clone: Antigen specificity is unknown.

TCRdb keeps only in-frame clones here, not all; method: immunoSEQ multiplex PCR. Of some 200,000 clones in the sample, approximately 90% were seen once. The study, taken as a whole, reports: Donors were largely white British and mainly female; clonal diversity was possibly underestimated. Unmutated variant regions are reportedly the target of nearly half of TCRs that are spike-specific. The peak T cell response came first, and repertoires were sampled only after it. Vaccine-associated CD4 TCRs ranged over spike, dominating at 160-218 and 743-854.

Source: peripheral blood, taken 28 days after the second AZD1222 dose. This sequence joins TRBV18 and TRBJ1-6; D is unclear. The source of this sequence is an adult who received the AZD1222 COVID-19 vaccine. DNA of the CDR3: TGTGCCAGCTCACCCTCTCTTAATTCACCCCTCCACTTT. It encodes CASSPSLNSPLHF.